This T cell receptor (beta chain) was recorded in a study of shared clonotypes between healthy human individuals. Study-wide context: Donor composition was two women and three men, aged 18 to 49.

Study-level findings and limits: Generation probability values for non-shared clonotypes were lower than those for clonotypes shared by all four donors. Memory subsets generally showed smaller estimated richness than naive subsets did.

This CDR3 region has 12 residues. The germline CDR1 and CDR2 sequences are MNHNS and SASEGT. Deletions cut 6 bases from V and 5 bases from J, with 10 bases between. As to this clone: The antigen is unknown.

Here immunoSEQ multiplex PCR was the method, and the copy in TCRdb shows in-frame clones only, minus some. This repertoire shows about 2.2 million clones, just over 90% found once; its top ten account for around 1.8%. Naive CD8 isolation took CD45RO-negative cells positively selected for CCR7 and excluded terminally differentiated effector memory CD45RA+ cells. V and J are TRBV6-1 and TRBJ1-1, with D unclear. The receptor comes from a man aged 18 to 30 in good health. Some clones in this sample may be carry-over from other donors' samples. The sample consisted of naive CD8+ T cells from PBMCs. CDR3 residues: CASRFGQTEAFF. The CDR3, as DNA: TGTGCCAGCAGGTTTGGGCAAACTGAAGCTTTCTTT.